These 17 T cell receptor beta chains originate from one sample sequenced in a study of blood T cell repertoires in COVID-19. TCRdb's table, derived via immunoSEQ multiplex PCR, lists solely in-frame clones and lacks some. Among roughly 260,000 clones listed, roughly 88% were seen once. Sequences were obtained from PBMCs or T cells enriched from blood (not recorded which). All receptors come from a woman aged 50 to 60 who had recovered from COVID-19.

This chain connects TRBV2 to TRBJ1-5; the match to TRBD1 covers 8 bases. The CDR3 spans 15 residues. CDR1 and CDR2 from the germline V gene are SNHLY and FYNNEI. Trimming at V came to 4 bases and at J to 2 bases, leaving 4 bases not matched to a gene. CDR3 sequence reads: CASSASQGGNQPQHF. The CDR3 bases are TGTGCCAGCAGTGCATCACAGGGGGGCAATCAGCCCCAGCATTTT.

This clone has a handful of counts. The chain carries TRBV27 and TRBJ2-1; a weak D match, TRBD1 (6 bases). The CDR3 is made up of 13 amino acids. Trimming pared 3 bases from V and 9 bases from J, leaving 12 bases between. Germline values: CDR1 MNHEY, CDR2 SMNVEV (reference sequence). CDR3 sequence: CASSFQGPTEQFF. CDR3 nucleotide sequence: TGTGCCAGCAGTTTTCAGGGGCCTACTGAGCAGTTCTTC.

This chain links TRBV2 with TRBJ1-2; perhaps TRBD1 as D (5 bases). Deletions cut 4 bases from V and 2 bases from J, with 11 bases between. The CDR3 runs to 14 residues. Germline V gene lookup returns CDR1 SNHLY and CDR2 FYNNEI. CDR3 sequence: CASSVIQGNYGYTF. DNA of the CDR3: TGTGCCAGCAGTGTAATCCAGGGAAACTATGGCTACACCTTC.

The rearrangement uses TRBV3-1 (or the pseudogene TRBV3-2) and TRBJ1-6, with 10 positions matching TRBD1. The junction had 1 base not matched to a gene; V was cut back by 1 base and J by 10 bases. The CDR3 is 14 amino acids. Germline V gives CDR1 LGHDT, CDR2 YNNKEL (reference sequence). CDR3 sequence: CASSQGTGGSPLHF. The CDR3 nucleotides are TGTGCCAGCAGCCAAGGGACAGGGGGATCACCCCTCCACTTT.

V usage is TRBV7-6 and J usage is TRBJ2-7; 8 bases fit TRBD2. This CDR3 comprises 16 residues. The germline V gene encodes CDR1 SGHVS and CDR2 FNYEAQ. The trim removed 1 base at V and 3 bases at J, leaving 8 bases unmatched. The CDR3 DNA sequence: TGTGCCAGCAGCTTAGGTAGGCGGGAGGTCAACTACGAGCAGTACTTC. Amino acid sequence: CASSLGRREVNYEQYF.

The J gene is TRBJ1-5, the V gene TRBV6-1; 9 nucleotides line up with TRBD1. The CDR3 covers 17 residues. CDR1 MNHNS and CDR2 SASEGT come from the germline V gene. V trimming: 3 bases; J trimming: 3 bases; junction bases outside the gene matches: 9. CDR3 in DNA: TGTGCCAGCAGTGATGATCCGGGACAGGGCTTCAATCAGCCCCAGCATTTT. This sequence encodes CASSDDPGQGFNQPQHF.

The rearrangement joins TRBV9 to TRBJ2-2; 16 bases align to TRBD2. This CDR3 region has 19 residues. Unmatched junction bases numbered 11, after V lost 3 bases and J lost 6 bases. The germline V gene has CDR1 SGDLS and CDR2 YYNGEE. The DNA of the CDR3 is TGTGCCAGCAGCGCCGGATCCGGGACTAGCGGGAGGGCCCCCGGGGAGCTGTTTTTT. Amino acids: CASSAGSGTSGRAPGELFF.

The gene calls are TRBV7-2 and TRBJ1-5; 11 nucleotides line up with TRBD1. Germline trimming cut 1 base from V and 5 bases from J; bases unmatched to any gene: 1. Per the germline V gene, CDR1 is SGHTA and CDR2 is FQGNSA. There are 15 residues in the CDR3. DNA of the CDR3: TGTGCCAGCAGCTTAGGGACAGGGGGCTATCAGCCCCAGCATTTT. Its translation is CASSLGTGGYQPQHF.

The rearrangement links TRBV30 to TRBJ1-2, with D possibly matching TRBD1 (6 bases). The CDR3 has 14 amino acids. V shed 0 bases and J shed 5 bases, with 13 bases lying between them. CDR1 and CDR2 (germline): GTSNPN, SVGIG (reference sequence). The CDR3 is CAWSVAGEWYGYTF. CDR3 DNA sequence: TGTGCCTGGAGTGTGGCAGGGGAGTGGTATGGCTACACCTTC.

This clone turned up a few times. V and J are TRBV6-6 and TRBJ2-1; 7 bases are shared with TRBD1. Losses at the gene ends were 5 bases for V and 0 bases for J; bases not matched to a gene: 10. CDR1 and CDR2 (germline): MNHNY, SVGAGI (reference sequence). CDR3 length: 17 amino acids. The CDR3 region is CASSHGQVLSSYNEQFF. CDR3 nucleotides: TGTGCCAGCAGTCACGGACAGGTTCTGAGCTCCTACAATGAGCAGTTCTTC.

This clone was counted once. The J gene is TRBJ2-7, the V gene TRBV27, with TRBD1 matching 7 bases. The CDR3 spans 15 residues. CDR1 and CDR2 from the germline V gene are MNHEY and SMNVEV (reference sequence). J lost 0 bases, V lost 2 bases, and 4 bases had no gene match. The CDR3 sequence is CASSLVEGASYEQYF. Here the CDR3 DNA reads TGTGCCAGCAGTTTAGTCGAGGGGGCCTCCTACGAGCAGTACTTC.

The rearrangement links TRBV14 to TRBJ1-6, with D perhaps matching TRBD1 (5 bases). V shed 2 bases and J shed 12 bases, with 14 bases lying between them. Germline CDR1 and CDR2: SGHDN and FVKESK. The length of the CDR3 is 14 residues. DNA for the CDR3: TGTGCCAGCAGCCAAAACGTTCAGGGCGTACCCCTCCACTTT. As protein: CASSQNVQGVPLHF.

The gene calls are TRBV5-1 and TRBJ2-1; D may be TRBD1 (5 bases). Germline lookup yields CDR1 SGHRS and CDR2 YFSETQ. The V end was cut by 4 bases, the J end by 3 bases, with 17 bases between. The CDR3 extends over 16 amino acids. CDR3 nucleotide sequence: TGCGCCAGCAGCCTACCGCAGGGCGGAGTCTACAATGAGCAGTTCTTC. Its translation: CASSLPQGGVYNEQFF.

The J gene is TRBJ2-7, the V gene TRBV28; 7 nucleotides align to TRBD1. Germline values: CDR1 MDHEN, CDR2 SYDVKM. Losses at the gene ends were 2 bases for V and 1 base for J; bases not matched to a gene: 8. The CDR3 contains 16 residues. CDR3 residues: CASSLNPGQVSYEQYF. In DNA, the CDR3 is TGTGCCAGCAGTTTAAACCCCGGACAGGTTTCCTACGAGCAGTACTTC.

This clone occurred once. CDR3 DNA sequence: TGTGCCAGCAGCGAAACCGGGGGGAGGGGAGAGACCCAGTACTTC. Protein product: CASSETGGRGETQYF. The chain is built from TRBV5-5 and TRBJ2-5; 7 bases agree with TRBD2. The CDR3 is 15 residues long. Trimming removed 4 bases from V and 4 bases from J; junction bases left unmatched: 10. The V gene's germline CDR1 is SGHKS and CDR2 YYEKEE (reference sequence).

This clone was observed at least ten times. The J gene is TRBJ2-7, the V gene TRBV7-8; TRBD2 matches 11 bases. This CDR3 has 16 residues. CDR1 and CDR2 (germline): SGHVS, FQNEAQ. V lost 1 base, J lost 4 bases, and 6 bases stayed unmatched. The CDR3 region is CASSLDTSGSYYEQYF. The CDR3 DNA is TGTGCCAGCAGCTTAGATACTAGCGGGAGCTATTACGAGCAGTACTTC.

V usage is TRBV6-5 and J usage is TRBJ2-5; D may be TRBD1 (5 bases). This CDR3 comprises 15 residues. Looked up from germline, CDR1 is MNHEY and CDR2 is SVGAGI. Trimming cost V 3 bases and J 0 bases, with 11 bases left between them. The CDR3 loop reads CASSYRTPYQETQYF. CDR3 nucleotides: TGTGCCAGCAGTTATCGGACACCGTACCAAGAGACCCAGTACTTC.